Listed below are T cell receptor beta chains from one sample, sequenced in a study of CD8 T cells in Susac syndrome. From the immunoSEQ multiplex PCR reads, TCRdb called clonotypes with MiXCR, one entry per CDR3 protein. The repertoire holds 300,000 or so distinct CDR3 sequences, with about 91% as singletons. The sequenced sample consisted of CD4+ T cells from PBMCs. The receptors originated from a human donor with multiple sclerosis. The CDR3 runs from the conserved cysteine through the conserved F or W. A D gene is named only where the DNA matches it firmly. Clone size is given for some rows only: seen once, a few or many times, or a class if the clone is expanded.

j_gene,v_gene,d_gene,abundance,CDR3aa,CDR3nt
TRBJ1-4,TRBV3-1,NA,NA,CASSQQVGNEKLFF,TGTGCCAGCAGCCAGCAGGTCGGGAATGAAAAACTGTTTTTT
TRBJ1-1,TRBV5-6,NA,NA,CASSLRGTYEAFF,TGTGCCAGCAGCCTCAGGGGAACCTATGAAGCTTTCTTT
TRBJ2-1,TRBV20-1,NA,few,CSARQDNEQFF,TGCAGTGCTAGGCAGGACAATGAGCAGTTCTTC
TRBJ2-1,TRBV7-2,NA,NA,CASSPYIHEQFF,TGTGCCAGCAGCCCCTATATCCATGAGCAGTTCTTC
TRBJ2-1,TRBV20-1,TRBD2,NA,CSARSERGGWDNEQFF,TGCAGTGCTAGATCCGAGCGGGGGGGCTGGGACAATGAGCAGTTCTTC
TRBJ1-1,TRBV3-1,TRBD1,once,CASSPDRGRPNTEAFF,TGTGCCAGCAGCCCTGACAGGGGGCGCCCGAACACTGAAGCTTTCTTT
TRBJ2-1,TRBV12-3/TRBV12-4,NA,NA,CASSFARGRGPNEQFF,TGTGCCAGCAGTTTCGCGCGGGGTCGGGGTCCCAATGAGCAGTTCTTC
TRBJ2-1,TRBV20-1,NA,NA,CSTESLRDEQFF,TGCAGTACGGAGTCGCTTAGGGATGAGCAGTTCTTC
TRBJ1-6,TRBV20-1,TRBD1,NA,CSARDFLLGQASNSPLHF,TGCAGTGCTAGAGACTTCCTACTAGGACAGGCGTCTAATTCACCCCTCCACTTT
TRBJ1-4,TRBV12-3/TRBV12-4,NA,NA,CASSLSRRLFF,TGTGCCAGCAGTTTATCTCGACGGCTGTTTTTT
TRBJ2-7,TRBV5-1,NA,NA,CASSLMLAADEQYF,TGCGCCAGCAGCTTGATGTTAGCGGCCGACGAGCAGTACTTC
TRBJ2-7,TRBV30,TRBD1,few,CAWSYRTGTRYEQYF,TGTGCCTGGAGTTATCGGACAGGTACCCGCTACGAGCAGTACTTC
TRBJ2-3,TRBV7-2,TRBD1,NA,CASSFGAGGSSTDTQYF,TGTGCCAGCAGCTTTGGGGCAGGGGGCTCTAGCACAGATACGCAGTATTTT
TRBJ2-5,TRBV29-1,NA,NA,CSVRDAGSDGTQYF,TGCAGCGTCCGGGACGCGGGTTCGGATGGGACCCAGTACTTC
TRBJ1-3,TRBV5-1,NA,NA,CASSLGAGGAGNTIYF,TGCGCCAGCAGCTTGGGGGCTGGAGGAGCTGGAAACACCATATATTTT
TRBJ2-2,TRBV19,NA,NA,CASGGDSSLANTGELFF,TGTGCCAGTGGGGGGGACAGCTCTCTCGCGAACACCGGGGAGCTGTTTTTT
TRBJ2-5,TRBV4-2,TRBD2,NA,CASSQESGREGQETQYF,TGTGCCAGCAGCCAAGAATCAGGGAGGGAGGGTCAAGAGACCCAGTACTTC
TRBJ1-6,TRBV30,NA,NA,CAWSSQTSVRRSPLHF,TGTGCCTGGAGCTCCCAGACCTCAGTAAGACGTTCACCCCTCCACTTT
TRBJ2-1,TRBV7-3,NA,NA,CASSLLVGNSYNEQFF,TGTGCCAGCAGCTTATTGGTGGGGAACTCCTACAATGAGCAGTTCTTC
TRBJ1-3,TRBV4-3,NA,NA,CASSQDLVFSGNTIYF,TGCGCCAGCAGCCAAGATCTGGTATTCTCTGGAAACACCATATATTTT
TRBJ2-6,TRBV3-1,TRBD1,NA,CASSPRDRYSGANVLTF,TGTGCCAGCAGCCCCCGGGACAGGTACTCTGGGGCCAACGTCCTGACTTTC
TRBJ1-5,TRBV5-4,NA,NA,CASSLDRADQPQHF,TGTGCCAGCAGCTTGGACAGGGCGGATCAGCCCCAGCATTTT
TRBJ1-1,TRBV18,NA,NA,CASSPMGGNTEAFF,TGTGCCAGCTCACCCATGGGGGGGAACACTGAAGCTTTCTTT
TRBJ2-1,TRBV20-1,TRBD2,NA,CSARGRGGRPNEQFF,TGCAGTGCTAGAGGGCGCGGGGGGCGACCTAATGAGCAGTTCTTC
TRBJ2-1,TRBV5-6,NA,NA,CASSPSLDRIYNEQFF,TGTGCCAGCAGCCCGTCACTAGACCGAATCTACAATGAGCAGTTCTTC
TRBJ1-4,TRBV6-5,NA,NA,CATTGSTNEKLFF,TGTGCCACGACTGGCTCAACTAATGAAAAACTGTTTTTT
TRBJ1-5,TRBV25-1,NA,once,CASSEWGSNQPQHF,TGTGCCAGCAGTGAATGGGGTAGCAATCAGCCCCAGCATTTT
TRBJ2-3,TRBV7-3,TRBD2,NA,CASSASSVRTSGRTDTQYF,TGTGCCAGCAGCGCGAGTTCGGTTAGGACTAGCGGGAGGACAGATACGCAGTATTTT
TRBJ2-7,TRBV6-5,NA,NA,CASSYGGAVTSYEQYF,TGTGCCAGCAGTTATGGGGGGGCCGTTACCTCCTACGAGCAGTACTTC
TRBJ2-3,TRBV20-1,NA,NA,CSASAEGATDTQYF,TGCAGTGCTAGTGCGGAGGGGGCCACAGATACGCAGTATTTT
TRBJ2-7,TRBV19,TRBD2,NA,CASSIRGRQEEQYF,TGTGCCAGTAGTATACGCGGGAGGCAAGAAGAGCAGTACTTC
TRBJ2-7,TRBV5-1,TRBD2,NA,CASSTNSGGAHYEQYF,TGCGCCAGCAGCACCAATAGCGGGGGGGCCCACTACGAGCAGTACTTC
TRBJ1-1,TRBV15,TRBD1,NA,CATSRQRTGTWAFF,TGTGCCACCAGCAGACAACGGACAGGGACTTGGGCTTTCTTT
TRBJ1-1,TRBV5-1,NA,NA,CASSLLEFNEAFF,TGCGCCAGCAGCCTATTGGAGTTTAATGAAGCTTTCTTT
TRBJ1-5,TRBV6-5,NA,few,CASSYSWGSNQPQHF,TGTGCCAGCAGTTACTCTTGGGGAAGCAATCAGCCCCAGCATTTT
TRBJ2-7,TRBV5-4,NA,NA,CASSLALVGSEQYF,TGTGCCAGCAGCTTGGCACTAGTGGGCTCCGAGCAGTACTTC
TRBJ1-1,TRBV5-1,NA,NA,CASSSHSGREAFF,TGCGCCAGCAGCTCCCACAGTGGGCGGGAGGCTTTCTTT
TRBJ1-1,TRBV6-5,TRBD1,NA,CASSSDRGASTEAFF,TGTGCCAGCAGTTCGGACAGGGGCGCCAGCACTGAAGCTTTCTTT
TRBJ1-1,TRBV20-1,NA,NA,CSARGAVGYTEAFF,TGCAGTGCTAGAGGGGCAGTCGGGTACACTGAAGCTTTCTTT
TRBJ2-5,TRBV19,NA,NA,CASSSTTTGIWETQYF,TGTGCCAGTAGTAGCACAACGACGGGGATATGGGAGACCCAGTACTTC
TRBJ2-1,TRBV29-1,NA,NA,CSVVRVNVDEQFF,TGCAGCGTTGTCCGGGTTAACGTGGATGAGCAGTTCTTC
TRBJ1-3,TRBV7-2,NA,NA,CASSLGWGNTIYF,TGTGCCAGCAGCTTAGGGTGGGGAAACACCATATATTTT
TRBJ2-7,TRBV12-3/TRBV12-4,NA,NA,CASPERSHEQYF,TGTGCCAGCCCTGAAAGATCCCACGAGCAGTACTTC
TRBJ2-7,TRBV12-3/TRBV12-4,NA,NA,CASSFTQGNEQYF,TGTGCCAGCAGTTTCACGCAGGGTAACGAGCAGTACTTC